These 3 T cell receptor beta chains were all obtained from the same sample, sequenced in a study of blood T cell repertoires in COVID-19 (dated by TCRdb to between 2020 and 2021). Library creation used the immunoSEQ multiplex PCR assay. Drawn from immuneACCESS, this table holds only the in-frame rearrangements with V and J called that TCRdb kept. Clones are partly lost; checked studies trace under half to an unresolved V gene and leave the rest unexplained. The sample table holds 120,000 or so clones, of which around three quarters were seen once. The top ten constitute over 2% of the sample. The material sequenced was peripheral blood. The receptors come from a woman in her 70s with acute or convalescent COVID-19.

In this sample, this clone is medium-sized. The chain combines TRBV25-1 with TRBJ2-2; TRBD2 matches at 15 bases. V was clipped by 4 bases and J by 6 bases; unmatched bases: 3. Germline CDR1 MGHDK, CDR2 SYGVNS. This CDR3 is 16 amino acids long. Here the CDR3 DNA reads TGTGCCAGCAGTGGGACTAGCGGGAGGGGGGCCGGGGAGCTGTTTTTT. Translated: CASSGTSGRGAGELFF.

V and J are TRBV7-2 and TRBJ2-3; TRBD2 is a possible D gene (6 bases). Trimming pared 1 base from V and 3 bases from J, leaving 14 bases between. Per germline, CDR1 SGHTA and CDR2 FQGNSA. The CDR3 is 16 residues long. CDR3 bases: TGTGCCAGCAGCTTAGGGGCGGCGGGGCGGACAGATACGCAGTATTTT. As protein: CASSLGAAGRTDTQYF. Full variable domain (missing parts from reference TRBV7-2 and TRBJ2-3): GAGVSQSPSNKVTEKGKDVELRCDPISGHTALYWYRQSLGQGLEFLIYFQGNSAPDKSGLPSDRFSAERTGGSVSTLTIQRTQQEDSAVYLCASSLGAAGRTDTQYFGPGTRLTVL.

This chain links TRBV7-2 with TRBJ2-5, with 15 bases identical to TRBD2. V was clipped by 4 bases and J by 5 bases; unmatched bases: 8. The CDR3 length is 17 residues. Germline V CDR1 and CDR2: SGHTA, FQGNSA. Here the CDR3 reads CASSSRPGTSGGETQYF. In DNA form, the CDR3 reads TGTGCCAGCAGCTCCCGCCCTGGGACTAGCGGGGGGGAGACCCAGTACTTC.